The clone carrying this T cell receptor beta chain was found a few times. The PCR made use of 60 Vbeta and 13 Jbeta primers. Sequencing used immunoSEQ multiplex PCR; TCRdb keeps in-frame clones, though not all of them. The table includes approximately 76,000 clones, around 60% detected once. This sample was taken from a study of cytomegalovirus exposure and HLA in healthy donors. The CDR3 totals 15 residues. Germline CDR1 reads MGHDK; CDR2 reads SYGVNS. Trimming took 2 bases from V and 5 from J; bases not matched to a gene: 5. Sequencing was carried out using PBMCs. The J gene is TRBJ2-5, the V gene TRBV25-1; 10 positions match TRBD2. The sequence derives from a man between 25 and 39 years old in good health and CMV-seropositive. CDR3 protein: CASSEPSGSTETQYF. For the CDR3, the DNA is TGTGCCAGCAGTGAACCTAGCGGGAGTACGGAGACCCAGTACTTC.